The following is a TCR beta chain sequence with its context. The antigen is unknown. The source of the sample is a study of CD8+CD57+ T cells in acquired aplastic anemia. Across the study: Quantities of DNA derived from sorted CD4+ and CD8+ cells averaged approximately 3 ug. Study observations and caveats: Patients shared 25 to 30 CD8+ CDR3 sequences with controls.

Both TCR beta VDJ combination and CDR3 sequence profiling were carried out. Genomic DNA was the template for this profiling. Via MiXCR, TCRdb re-called the reads, giving one row per CDR3 protein. The data show around 250,000 distinct CDR3 sequences, with approximately 79% seen just once and about 41% held by the top ten. Previously, flow cytometry had revealed CD8+CD57+ cell expansion in the patients chosen for sequencing. The study sampled blood from patients who had received no therapy. CDR3 size: 15 residues. Trimming pared 2 bases from V and 5 bases from J, leaving 16 bases between. Germline V gene lookup returns CDR1 SNHLY and CDR2 FYNNEI.

This TCR was sampled from a human donor with aplastic anemia. The specimen sequenced was sorted CD4+, CD8+, or CD8+CD57+ T cells (not recorded which) from PBMCs. V gene TRBV2 combines with J gene TRBJ2-7, with TRBD1 as a possible D gene (6 bases). CDR3 nucleotides: TGTGCCAGCAGTGAATCTACGTGGGGGCGCGACGAGCAGTACTTC. Its translation is CASSESTWGRDEQYF.